Listed below are T cell receptor beta chains from one sample, sequenced in a study of cytomegalovirus exposure and HLA in healthy donors. Clones were sequenced by immunoSEQ multiplex PCR, and TCRdb holds only the in-frame ones, with some missing. The sample carries approximately 110,000 clones, over 75% recorded once. Sequencing was done on a sample of PBMCs. Source of these receptors: a woman in her forties in good health and CMV-seropositive. Each CDR3 is given with its conserved first and last residue. The D gene is left open where the match is weak. Rows may omit the clone size; those that give it use once, few, many or a size class.

abundance,j_gene,d_gene,v_gene,CDR3nt,CDR3aa
NA,TRBJ1-1,NA,TRBV28,TGTGCCAGCAGGCCTCCGGGACAGAACACTGAAGCTTTCTTT,CASRPPGQNTEAFF
NA,TRBJ2-7,NA,TRBV5-1,TGCGCCAGCAGCTTGGAGGGGGACCTCTACGAGCAGTACTTC,CASSLEGDLYEQYF
NA,TRBJ2-7,TRBD2,TRBV10-3,TGTGCCATCAGAGAGGGGACGGTAGCGGGGGACGGCGAGTACTTC,CAIREGTVAGDGEYF
few,TRBJ2-1,TRBD2,TRBV19,TGTGCCAGCGCTAGACTAGCGGGTTACAATGAGCAGTTCTTC,CASARLAGYNEQFF
NA,TRBJ2-1,TRBD1,TRBV11-2,TGTGCCAGCACGCCACCACAGGGGGCCTACAATGAGCAGTTCTTC,CASTPPQGAYNEQFF
few,TRBJ2-1,NA,TRBV7-9,TGTGCCAGCAGCTTATCTCTGGGAGGCCGACGCAATGAGCAGTTCTTC,CASSLSLGGRRNEQFF
NA,TRBJ2-7,NA,TRBV4-2,TGTGCCAGCAGCCAAGGTACAGACTACTCTTCCTACGAGCAGTACTTC,CASSQGTDYSSYEQYF
few,TRBJ1-1,NA,TRBV9,TGTGCCAGCAGCGTAGCTTGGGGGCGAGGTGAAGCTTTCTTT,CASSVAWGRGEAFF
NA,TRBJ2-1,NA,TRBV2,TGTGCCAGCAGGCGGGACGCGGGCTCCTACAATGAGCAGTTCTTC,CASRRDAGSYNEQFF
NA,TRBJ2-5,NA,TRBV29-1,TGCAGCGTTGCCGGGGGTTCACAAGAGACCCAGTACTTC,CSVAGGSQETQYF
once,TRBJ1-2,NA,TRBV19,TGTGCCAGTAGTATGAGGTCAGGGCAGGCGTTCTATGGCTACACCTTC,CASSMRSGQAFYGYTF
NA,TRBJ2-1,NA,TRBV28,TGTGCCAGCAGTCCCCACTTCAATGAGCAGTTCTTC,CASSPHFNEQFF
NA,TRBJ1-2,NA,TRBV11-2,TGTGCCAGCAGCCCGGACAGTAACTATGGCTACACCTTC,CASSPDSNYGYTF
once,TRBJ2-1,TRBD1,TRBV4-1,TGCGCCAGCAGTGTTCGACAGGGCGCCTACAATGAGCAGTTCTTC,CASSVRQGAYNEQFF
once,TRBJ2-7,TRBD2,TRBV28,TGTGCCAGCAGTTCGCTAGGTAGCGGGAGACTCTCCTACGAGCAGTACTTC,CASSSLGSGRLSYEQYF
NA,TRBJ2-1,TRBD2,TRBV9,TGTGCCAGCAGCGCGGGACTAGGCGGGAGTTGGGATGAGCAGTTCTTC,CASSAGLGGSWDEQFF
NA,TRBJ2-7,NA,TRBV5-1,TGCGCCAGCAGCTTGGCGTCGGCGGGGAGCTACGAGCAGTACTTC,CASSLASAGSYEQYF
NA,TRBJ2-1,TRBD2,TRBV28,TGTGCCAGCAGTCAGAGCCTAGCGGGATATTATGAGCAGTTCTTC,CASSQSLAGYYEQFF
NA,TRBJ2-5,NA,TRBV5-1,TGCGCCAGCAGCTTGGCCCTTGCTCGGCCGGCCAGGGAAGAGACCCAGTACTTC,CASSLALARPAREETQYF
NA,TRBJ2-5,TRBD2,TRBV30,TGTGCCTGGAGTGTAGGGCTAGCGGGAAGGGAGACCCAGTACTTC,CAWSVGLAGRETQYF
few,TRBJ1-1,NA,TRBV6-5,TGTGCCAGCACTGACAGTGCCTTTGAAGCTTTCTTT,CASTDSAFEAFF
NA,TRBJ2-2,TRBD1,TRBV7-3,TGTGCCAGCTCGGGACAGCCGACCGGGGAGCTGTTTTTT,CASSGQPTGELFF
NA,TRBJ2-5,TRBD1,TRBV6-1,TGTGCCAGCAGGATCAGGGGGCAAGAGACCCAGTACTTC,CASRIRGQETQYF